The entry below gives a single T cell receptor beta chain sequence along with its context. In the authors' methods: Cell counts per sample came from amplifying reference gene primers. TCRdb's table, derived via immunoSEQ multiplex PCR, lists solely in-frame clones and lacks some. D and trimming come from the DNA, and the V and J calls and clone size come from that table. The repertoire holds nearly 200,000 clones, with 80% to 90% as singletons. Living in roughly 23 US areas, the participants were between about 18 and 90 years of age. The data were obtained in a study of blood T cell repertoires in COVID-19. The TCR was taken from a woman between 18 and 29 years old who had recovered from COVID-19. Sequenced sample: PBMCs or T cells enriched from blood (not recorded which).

The CDR3: CASSGRGSSNADTQYF. CDR3 in DNA: TGTGCCAGCAGCGGGAGAGGGTCGAGTAATGCAGATACGCAGTATTTT. V and J are TRBV9 and TRBJ2-3, with D possibly being TRBD2 (5 bases). Germline-derived CDR1 and CDR2 are SGDLS and YYNGEE. The CDR3 sequence is 16 residues long. Trimming pared 3 bases from V and 4 bases from J, leaving 18 bases between.